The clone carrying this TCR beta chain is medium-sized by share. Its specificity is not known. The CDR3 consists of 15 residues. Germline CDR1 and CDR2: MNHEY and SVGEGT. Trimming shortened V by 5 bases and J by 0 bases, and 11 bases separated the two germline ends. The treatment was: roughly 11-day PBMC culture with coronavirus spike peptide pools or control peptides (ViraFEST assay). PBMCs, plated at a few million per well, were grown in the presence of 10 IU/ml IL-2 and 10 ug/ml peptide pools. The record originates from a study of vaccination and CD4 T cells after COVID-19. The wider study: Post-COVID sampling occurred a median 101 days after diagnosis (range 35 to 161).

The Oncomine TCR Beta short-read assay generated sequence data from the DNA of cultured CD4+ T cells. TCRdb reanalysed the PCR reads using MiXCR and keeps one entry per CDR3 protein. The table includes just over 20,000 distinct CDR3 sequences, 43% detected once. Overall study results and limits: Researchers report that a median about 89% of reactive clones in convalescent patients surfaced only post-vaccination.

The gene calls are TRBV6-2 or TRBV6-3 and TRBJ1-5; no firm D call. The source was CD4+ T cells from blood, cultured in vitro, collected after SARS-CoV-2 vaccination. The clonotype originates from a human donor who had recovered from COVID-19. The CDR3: CASSKGVLSNQPQHF. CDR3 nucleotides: TGTGCCAGCAGTAAAGGAGTTCTTAGCAATCAGCCCCAGCATTTT.